The 30 T cell receptor beta chains given below trace back to one sample, sequenced in a study of regulatory T cells in long-lasting Graves disease. Time point described: persistent/refractory GD, antithyroid drugs over 5 years with positive TRAb. The authors made the TCR library using RNA they extracted from PBMCs. Assembly of TCR beta libraries relied on iRepertoire HTBI primers together with Arm-PCR of CDR3 regions. TCRdb analysed the multiplex PCR reads with MiXCR anew, one entry per CDR3 protein. The sample holds around 510,000 distinct CDR3 sequences, roughly 20% seen once. Specimen: peripheral blood mononuclear cells (PBMCs), collected when the disease was refractory, from a patient treated with antithyroid drugs. These receptors were collected from a female donor with Graves disease.

This rearrangement joins TRBV6-1 to TRBJ2-2, with D unclear. V was clipped by 6 bases and J by 3 bases, with 14 bases between them. The CDR3 consists of 15 residues. Germline CDR1 reads MNHNS; CDR2 reads SASEGT. The CDR3, as DNA: TGTGCCAGCAGGTCGGCCGCTTGGCACACCGGGGAGCTGTTTTTT. This translates into CASRSAAWHTGELFF.

Many counts were recorded for this clonotype. The V and J genes are TRBV7-9 and TRBJ2-5, with 14 positions matching TRBD2. Germline CDR1 reads SEHNR; CDR2 reads FQNEAQ (reference sequence). The CDR3 is 19 amino acids. Trimming took 5 bases from V and 5 from J; bases not matched to a gene: 16. In nucleotides, the CDR3 is TGTGCCAGCAGCCCGTCCGGGACTAGCGGGAGAGTGCCCGGGGAGACCCAGTACTTC. Amino acid sequence: CASSPSGTSGRVPGETQYF.

This clonotype has more than one count but fewer than ten. V and J are TRBV13 and TRBJ2-7; D not resolved. V lost 5 bases to trimming and J lost 3 bases, with 17 bases between them. There are 15 residues in the CDR3. Germline assignment: CDR1 PRHDT and CDR2 FYEKMQ (reference sequence). The DNA of the CDR3 is TGTGCCAGCAGCCCCTCACCCAGACTGTTCTACGAGCAGTACTTC. It specifies CASSPSPRLFYEQYF.

The genes are TRBV5-1 and TRBJ2-2; 11 nucleotides line up with TRBD1. V shed 0 bases, J shed 5 bases, and the junction held 9 bases outside the gene matches. The CDR3 sequence is 18 residues long. Looked up from germline, CDR1 is SGHRS and CDR2 is YFSETQ. The CDR3 region has the DNA TGCGCCAGCAGCTTGGGGACAGGGGGCCCCCTGGGGACCGGGGAGCTGTTTTTT. This gives the protein CASSLGTGGPLGTGELFF. Complete variable domain (other parts from reference TRBV5-1 and TRBJ2-2): KAGVTQTPRYLIKTRGQQVTLSCSPISGHRSVSWYQQTPGQGLQFLFEYFSETQRNKGNFPGRFSGRQFSNSRSEMNVSTLELGDSALYLCASSLGTGGPLGTGELFFGEGSRLTVL.

This clonotype was counted between two and nine times. This sequence joins TRBV3-1 and TRBJ2-7; a possible D gene is TRBD2 (6 bases). Germline V lookup: CDR1 LGHDT, CDR2 YNNKEL (reference sequence). The CDR3 spans 16 residues. Trimming took off 0 bases at V and 1 base at J, with 13 bases between the two ends. The CDR3 loop is CASSQDGGYLSYEQYF. The CDR3 coding sequence is TGTGCCAGCAGCCAAGACGGAGGGTACCTATCCTACGAGCAGTACTTC.

The sample holds many counts of this clonotype. The gene calls are TRBV2 and TRBJ1-5, with D maybe TRBD1 (6 bases). This CDR3 is 15 amino acids long. The V and J ends lost 4 bases and 6 bases respectively, with 16 bases between them. The V gene's germline CDR1 is SNHLY and CDR2 FYNNEI. CDR3 bases: TGTGCCAGCAGTGCAGTTGTGGGGGGCAGTCAGCCCCAGCATTTT. This gives the protein CASSAVVGGSQPQHF.

The table lists this clonotype with many counts. V usage is TRBV27 and J usage is TRBJ2-7, with D unresolved. In germline, CDR1 is MNHEY, CDR2 SMNVEV (reference sequence). This CDR3 is built from 14 residues. V was shortened by 6 bases and J by 3 bases, with 15 bases between the two germline ends. The CDR3 region is CASSPSGQLYEQYF. In nucleotides, the CDR3 is TGTGCCAGCAGCCCCTCCGGGCAGCTCTACGAGCAGTACTTC.

The chain has TRBV19 and TRBJ1-1; D is perhaps TRBD1 (6 bases). The ends were cut back, 7 bases at V and 0 bases at J, with 9 bases in the middle. Germline V CDR1 and CDR2: LNHDA, SQIVND (reference sequence). This CDR3 is 13 amino acids long. In nucleotides, the CDR3 is TGTGCCAGTACCCGGACAGTGAACACTGAAGCTTTCTTT. This encodes CASTRTVNTEAFF.

With respect to this clonotype: Possible read error: a much larger clone is one base away. This rearrangement joins TRBV20-1 to TRBJ1-1, with D possibly matching TRBD1 (6 bases). Per germline, CDR1 DFQATT and CDR2 SNEGSKA (reference sequence). CDR3 length: 12 residues. In DNA, the CDR3 is TGCAGTGCTAGGCCCAGGGGCACTGAAGCTTCCTTT. Translating gives CSARPRGTEASF.

This clonotype was picked up a small number of times. This chain uses TRBV2 with TRBJ2-1; the match to TRBD2 covers 10 bases. The CDR3 loop spans 14 amino acids. Trimming removed 11 bases from V and 6 bases from J; junction bases left unmatched: 10. CDR1 and CDR2 (germline): SNHLY, FYNNEI. For the CDR3, the DNA is TGTGCCGGAACACACAGCGGGAGGGCCAATGAGCAGTTCTTC. As protein: CAGTHSGRANEQFF.

This clonotype showed up many times. The chain links TRBV12-3 or TRBV12-4 to TRBJ1-2; possibly TRBD1 for D (5 bases). V lost 6 bases and J 0 bases, leaving 26 bases between the germline ends. The CDR3 runs 19 residues. CDR3 in DNA: TGTGCCAGCAGCCCCCTCCTTCCCTCTGACAGCTACACTAACTATGGCTACACCTTC. Translation: CASSPLLPSDSYTNYGYTF.

This clonotype appeared a few times. The genes are TRBV3-1 and TRBJ2-7, with 7 bases lining up with TRBD2. J lost 2 bases, V lost 4 bases, and 8 bases had no gene match. Germline CDR1 is LGHDT and CDR2 is YNNKEL (reference sequence). The CDR3 extends over 15 amino acids. CDR3 in amino acids: CASSPGWGGAYEQYF. CDR3 coding DNA: TGTGCCAGCAGCCCCGGTTGGGGGGGAGCCTACGAGCAGTACTTC.

V usage is TRBV12-3 or TRBV12-4 and J usage is TRBJ2-7; 7 bases are shared with TRBD2. The CDR3 loop spans 15 amino acids. With 2 bases clipped from V and 2 bases from J, the junction kept 6 bases outside the gene matches. The CDR3 loop is CASSLYSSGAYEQYF. The CDR3 DNA reads as TGTGCCAGCAGTTTATATTCTAGCGGCGCCTACGAGCAGTACTTC.

This chain joins TRBV2 and TRBJ2-7, with a weak D call TRBD2 (5 bases). This CDR3 is built from 14 residues. The germline V gene has CDR1 SNHLY and CDR2 FYNNEI. V was trimmed by 6 bases and J by 7 bases, leaving 19 bases between them. This CDR3 reads CASSERARLVEQYF. The CDR3 bases are TGTGCCAGCAGCGAGAGGGCTCGGTTGGTAGAGCAGTACTTC.

This clonotype appeared a few times. The chain links TRBV20-1 to TRBJ1-2, with D perhaps TRBD1 (6 bases). Trimming removed 3 bases from V and 8 bases from J, with 13 bases in between. Germline CDR1 and CDR2: DFQATT and SNEGSKA (reference sequence). This CDR3 region has 12 residues. The CDR3 bases are TGCAGTGCTAGGGGGGGGGCGCAAGGCTACACCTTC. Its protein product is CSARGGAQGYTF.

V usage is TRBV5-1 and J usage is TRBJ1-1; D uncertain. Germline CDR1 is SGHRS and CDR2 is YFSETQ. The germline V and J ends were trimmed by 7 bases and 0 bases, with 13 bases remaining between them. The CDR3 sequence is 14 residues long. CDR3 bases: TGCGCCAGCGGACCTGAGTTCATGAACACTGAAGCTTTCTTT. Encoded protein: CASGPEFMNTEAFF.

Ten or more counts support this clonotype. One end of the junction does not line up with germline, which may come from a read error. This chain connects TRBV5-1 to TRBJ1-6; D possibly corresponds to TRBD1 (5 bases). CDR1 is SGHRS, CDR2 YFSETQ, per germline. The CDR3 contains 14 residues. CDR3 nucleotide sequence: TGTGCCAGCAGCTGGGACGGAAATAATTCACCCCTCCACTTT. Protein product: CASSWDGNNSPLHF.

This clonotype was recorded many times. The junction and the germline gene differ at one end; a read error may be behind it. The gene calls are TRBV5-1 and TRBJ2-7, with 9 bases fitting TRBD2. In germline, CDR1 is SGHRS, CDR2 YFSETQ. The CDR3 spans 14 residues. This CDR3 is CASSATSGSYEQYF. The DNA for the CDR3 is TGTGCCAGCAGTGCGACTAGCGGTTCCTACGAGCAGTACTTC.

In this sample, this clonotype turned up many times. The V and J genes are TRBV19 and TRBJ1-1, with a possible D match to TRBD1 (5 bases). Trimming removed 4 bases from V and 1 base from J, with 13 bases in between. From germline, CDR1 is LNHDA and CDR2 SQIVND (reference sequence). This CDR3 is 15 amino acids long. In DNA form, the CDR3 reads TGTGCCAGTAGTACCCACCCGACAGCGAACACTGAAGCTTTCTTT. This translates into CASSTHPTANTEAFF. Filled out from reference TRBV19 and TRBJ1-1, the complete variable domain reads DGGITQSPKYLFRKEGQNVTLSCEQNLNHDAMYWYRQDPGQGLRLIYYSQIVNDFQKGDIAEGYSVSREKKESFPLTVTSAQKNPTAFYLCASSTHPTANTEAFFGQGTRLTVV.

The chain couples TRBV18 to TRBJ1-5; no definite D call. There are 14 residues in the CDR3. CDR1 KGHSH and CDR2 LQKENI come from the germline V gene. Trimming removed 4 bases at V and 0 bases at J, with 7 bases between. The CDR3 DNA reads as TGTGCCAGCTCACAAAGCCATAGCAATCAGCCCCAGCATTTT. Residues: CASSQSHSNQPQHF.

The CDR3 loop reads CASSSPQGGNTEAFF. As DNA, the CDR3 is TGTGCCAGCAGCTCCCCGCAGGGGGGGAACACTGAAGCTTTCTTT. This chain links TRBV9 with TRBJ1-1; the match to TRBD1 covers 7 bases. CDR1 and CDR2 from the germline V gene are SGDLS and YYNGEE. Losses at the gene ends were 4 bases for V and 1 base for J; bases not matched to a gene: 7. The CDR3 is 15 residues long. Looking up the rest from reference TRBV9 and TRBJ1-1 gives the full variable domain: DSGVTQTPKHLITATGQRVTLRCSPRSGDLSVYWYQQSLDQGLQFLIQYYNGEERAKGNILERFSAQQFPDLHSELNLSSLELGDSALYFCASSSPQGGNTEAFFGQGTRLTVV.

This clonotype was found a few times. The V gene is TRBV19, the J gene TRBJ2-2; tentatively, D is TRBD2 (6 bases). Germline loops: CDR1 LNHDA, CDR2 SQIVND (reference sequence). V lost 6 bases and J lost 4, with 12 bases in between. This CDR3 is built from 14 residues. CDR3 sequence reads: CASREGEGTGELFF. As DNA, the CDR3 is TGTGCCAGTAGGGAGGGAGAGGGCACCGGGGAGCTGTTTTTT.

This clonotype was detected only a few times. V gene TRBV20-1 combines with J gene TRBJ2-7, with a possible D match to TRBD2 (7 bases). Germline loops: CDR1 DFQATT, CDR2 SNEGSKA (reference sequence). V was shortened by 6 bases and J by 2 bases, with 17 bases between the two germline ends. CDR3 length: 14 amino acids. CDR3: CSAEGGGSTYEQYF. CDR3 coding DNA: TGCAGTGCGGAGGGGGGGGGCTCCACCTACGAGCAGTACTTC.

The chain is built from TRBV15 and TRBJ1-6; a weak D match, TRBD1 (6 bases). There are 16 residues in the CDR3. V gave up 0 bases and J gave up 12 bases, with 18 bases separating them. The germline V gene has CDR1 LNHNV and CDR2 YYDKDF (reference sequence). CDR3 region: CATSRETNTGTLPLHF. The CDR3 nucleotides read TGTGCCACCAGCAGAGAAACCAATACAGGGACCTTACCCCTCCACTTT.

This clonotype was observed a few times. The chain employs TRBV6-5 and TRBJ2-1; D is uncertain. This CDR3 has 17 residues. Germline V CDR1 and CDR2: MNHEY, SVGAGI. Trimming shortened V by 0 bases and J by 5 bases, and 17 bases separated the two germline ends. This chain's CDR3 is CASSYSSPRWVHNEQFF. The CDR3 nucleotides read TGTGCCAGCAGTTACTCGAGCCCTAGGTGGGTCCACAATGAGCAGTTCTTC.

This clonotype occurred many times. The J gene is TRBJ1-1, the V gene TRBV6-9; no clear D. Germline values: CDR1 MNHGY, CDR2 SVAAGI. The V and J ends lost 3 bases and 6 bases respectively, with 23 bases between them. The CDR3 is made up of 17 amino acids. CDR3 residues: CASSYSKLAGRLPEAFF. In DNA form, the CDR3 reads TGTGCCAGCAGTTACTCGAAGCTCGCCGGAAGGCTACCTGAAGCTTTCTTT.

This clonotype was seen many times. This rearrangement joins TRBV2 to TRBJ2-2, with 11 bases identical to TRBD2. The germline gives CDR1 SNHLY, CDR2 FYNNEI. This CDR3 is built from 16 residues. The V segment lost 6 bases and the J segment 0 bases; nucleotides outside the gene matches: 3. The CDR3 loop is CASSLAGGSNTGELFF. CDR3 nucleotide sequence: TGTGCCAGCAGCCTAGCGGGGGGCTCGAACACCGGGGAGCTGTTTTTT.

J is TRBJ2-3 and V is TRBV28; D might be TRBD1 or TRBD2, each matching 5 bases. V lost 4 bases and J 1 base, leaving 18 bases between the germline ends. The CDR3 sequence is 17 residues long. Germline lookup yields CDR1 MDHEN and CDR2 SYDVKM. As DNA, the CDR3 is TGTGCCAGCAGTTACACATACGGCCAGGGAGGCACAGATACGCAGTATTTT. Protein product: CASSYTYGQGGTDTQYF. The variable domain in full, completed from reference TRBV28 and TRBJ2-3, reads DVKVTQSSRYLVKRTGEKVFLECVQDMDHENMFWYRQDPGLGLRLIYFSYDVKMKEKGDIPEGYSVSREKKERFSLILESASTNQTSMYLCASSYTYGQGGTDTQYFGPGTRLTVL.

At least ten counts were recorded for this clonotype. The chain has TRBV30 and TRBJ1-1, with TRBD1 as a possible D gene (6 bases). Trimming stripped 2 bases from V and 5 bases from J, with 15 bases between. Germline lookup yields CDR1 GTSNPN and CDR2 SVGIG (reference sequence). This CDR3 is built from 14 residues. The CDR3 DNA follows: TGTGCCTGGAGTTTCCTCGGGGGCCGGACTGAAGCTTTCTTT. Its protein is CAWSFLGGRTEAFF.

A few counts support this clonotype. The J gene is TRBJ2-5, the V gene TRBV4-3; 9 bases are a match to TRBD2. The junction had 6 bases not matched to a gene; V was cut back by 0 bases and J by 1 base. The CDR3 covers 17 residues. Germline loops: CDR1 LGHNA, CDR2 YSLEER. CDR3 bases: TGCGCCAGCAGCCAAGAGGCTAGCGGGGCCGCCCAAGAGACCCAGTACTTC. Amino acid sequence: CASSQEASGAAQETQYF.